This T cell receptor beta chain was identified in a study of regulatory T cells in long-lasting Graves disease. Overall study findings and caveats: There were preferences for TRBV28, TRBJ1-2 and TRBJ2-5 in persistent disease. In persistent patients, shared public clonotypes (around 2,500) outnumbered those in new patients (about 1,000).

Time point here: newly diagnosed GD, antithyroid drugs for less than 3 months. Construction of the TCR library relied on RNA isolated from PBMCs. It was by American Thyroid Association guidelines that Graves' disease was diagnosed. Assembly of TCR beta libraries relied on iRepertoire HTBI primers together with Arm-PCR of CDR3 regions. TCRdb processed the multiplex PCR reads anew with MiXCR; each CDR3 protein has one entry. Among around 230,000 distinct CDR3 sequences listed, 15% to 20% were seen once. Trimming took 7 bases from V and 4 from J; bases not matched to a gene: 10. The CDR3 loop spans 14 amino acids. Germline V gene data show CDR1 as MNHNS and CDR2 as SASEGT. This clonotype was recorded at least ten times. The antigen remains undetermined.

J is TRBJ2-7 and V is TRBV6-1, with 7 nucleotides matching TRBD1. This specimen consisted of peripheral blood mononuclear cells (PBMCs), obtained at new diagnosis, from a patient treated with antithyroid drugs. This clonotype was obtained from a female donor with Graves disease. The CDR3 nucleotides are TGTGCCAGCACCGACCTAGGGACAGCGTACGAGCAGTACTTC. This translates into CASTDLGTAYEQYF.